Reported below is one T cell receptor beta chain. What this receptor recognizes is not known. No quality values exist for individual bases; no much larger clone is one base distant. This specimen comes from a study of chemoradiotherapy in HPV16-positive cancers (dated by TCRdb to the early 2020s). Looking at the study overall: Functional T-cell assays on cells from a couple of HPV16-positive patients defined candidate HPV-specific T-cell clones and common TCR motifs. The study asked whether T-cell immunity to the HPV oncoproteins E6 and E7 changes during chemoradiotherapy and whether this immunity affects survival. The candidate HPV-specific TCRs and motifs were subsequently tracked in TCR repertoires obtained from fewer than 95 patients with HPV-related cancers.

Broad study findings and their caveats: The survival association was reported for HPV16-positive patients, and the functional definition of HPV-specific T cells was derived from only a couple of HPV16-positive patients. Improved recurrence-free survival in HPV16-positive patients was associated with expansion of HPV-responsive T cells during chemoradiotherapy. Expansion of candidate HPV-specific clones and E7-related TCR motifs was observed in the tumor microenvironment during treatment, whereas no such expansion was observed for non-HPV-specific T cells.

Repertoires were sampled repeatedly over the course of chemoradiotherapy so that clonal expansion in the tumor microenvironment could be followed. The library came from the immunoSEQ multiplex PCR assay. As stored in TCRdb, this immuneACCESS dataset retains in-frame rearrangements with V and J assigned. A fraction of the clones does not appear; measured against another copy, unresolved V genes explain less than half of the discrepancy, and the remainder lacks a known reason. The sample profile shows about 68,000 clones; around nine tenths of them were found once. Of the sample, roughly 4.2% is held by the ten largest clones. In the germline V gene, CDR1 corresponds to SGHAT and CDR2 to FQNNGV. CDR3 length: 15 amino acids, cysteine to phenylalanine. The kept DNA is CDR3 alone, 45 bases in frame from the first base. V sheds 0 bases and J sheds 1 base, leaving 6 bases between their ends.

This material consisted of blood, taken from a patient who underwent chemoradiotherapy. This clonotype was sampled from a human donor with HPV-associated anogenital cancer. The rearrangement joined TRBV11-2 to TRBJ2-2; too little of a D gene remains to name it. This receptor carries the CDR3 CASSLDGQNTGELFF. Here is the DNA: TGTGCCAGCAGCTTAGACGGCCAGAACACCGGGGAGCTGTTTTTT.